The clone carrying this T cell receptor (beta chain) was picked up many times. Its antigen is unknown. This sample was included in a study of early T cells in non-severe SARS-CoV-2 infection. Study background: Unsorted whole blood bulk RNA was sequenced, with unpaired chains.

The TCR library protocol attached unique molecular identifiers to the individual cDNA molecules. In TCRdb, the 5' RACE reads were re-called with MiXCR into one record per CDR3 protein. The sample includes about 76,000 distinct CDR3 sequences, around 15% of them seen just once. Study findings and constraints: Comparison of clonotypes with VDJdb favored anti-spike CD8 responses while missing private and CD4 specificities.

Germline assignment: CDR1 SQVTM and CDR2 ANQGSEA. The ends lost 7 bases at V and 2 bases at J; junction bases unmatched: 7. CDR3 length: 14 amino acids. The clonotype originates from an adult who was a healthcare worker with PCR-confirmed SARS-CoV-2 infection or an uninfected control (not recorded which). The material sequenced was whole blood. The chain combines TRBV29-1 with TRBJ2-7; 11 nucleotides align to TRBD2. The CDR3 reads CSAETSGGAYEQYF. The CDR3 DNA sequence: TGCAGCGCGGAAACTAGCGGGGGAGCCTACGAGCAGTACTTC.